Listed here are 14 T cell receptor beta chains from one sample, sequenced in a study of CD8+ T cells in alopecia areata. Extraction of RNA preceded its reverse transcription into cDNA, which served as the sequencing template. Profiling relied on immunoSEQ multiplex PCR, and the TCRdb table lists in-frame clones only, not all of them. The specimen gives around 20,000 clones without singletons; the ten biggest hold over 25%. Cutaneous lymph nodes were pooled and cells sorted by CD4, CD8alpha, NKG2D, NKG2ACE and more. The material sequenced was CD8+ T cells sorted from a lymph node. These receptors originate from a C3H/HeJ mouse with alopecia areata. Mouse MHC haplotype: H2-k.

Of note for this clone: Gene names are mouse gene names. The CDR3 is cut off 4 residues early in the read; its end comes from the germline J gene. This sequence joins TRBV1 and TRBJ1-4; TRBD1 might be the D (5 bases). The germline V and J ends were trimmed by 3 bases and 4 bases, with 9 bases remaining between them. The CDR3 sequence is 14 residues long. Germline-derived CDR1 and CDR2 are NSQYPW and LRSPGD (reference sequence). CDR3 bases read: TGCACCTGCAGTGCCGGGGGGAGCAACGAA. Its translation is CTCSAGGSNE. In full, the CDR3 reads CTCSAGGSNERLFF.

Ten or more counts support this clone. Gene names follow the mouse nomenclature. Read coverage stops 4 residues before the CDR3 terminus; the germline J gene supplies the remainder. V is TRBV13-3 and J is TRBJ2-3; possible D gene TRBD1, 6 bases. CDR3 length: 16 amino acids. Germline CDR1 is NNHDY and CDR2 is SYVADS. Trimming pared 0 bases from V and 0 bases from J, leaving 11 bases between. The covered CDR3 bases are TGTGCCAGCAGTGATGCAGGGGCACCTAGTGCAGAA. This sequence encodes CASSDAGAPSAE. The entire CDR3 reads CASSDAGAPSAETLYF.

This clone was recorded at least ten times. All gene names here are mouse names. The read gets to within 4 residues of the CDR3 end, and the germline J gene fills in the rest. The chain recombines TRBV13-3 with TRBJ2-3; the D is unclear. CDR3 length: 14 residues. Between the trimmed V and J ends, which lost 6 bases and 0 bases, there was a span of 11 bases. CDR1 is NNHDY and CDR2 is SYVADS in the germline V gene. CDR3 sequence: CASTYSTSAETLYF. CDR3 DNA (partial): TGTGCCAGCACCTACAGCACTAGTGCAGAA.

There are many counts of this clone. Gene names are mouse gene names. Partial CDR3 DNA: TGCACCTGCAGTGCAGATGTAGCGACTGGGGAAGAC. It specifies CTCSADVATGED. The complete CDR3 reads CTCSADVATGEDTQYF. The V call is TRBV1, the J call TRBJ2-5, with 8 bases identical to TRBD2. Sequencing ends 4 residues short of the CDR3 end; the germline J gene provides the rest. Germline lookup yields CDR1 NSQYPW and CDR2 LRSPGD (reference sequence). This CDR3 region has 16 residues.

This clone was counted at least ten times. Mouse names are used for the genes. The CDR3 is cut off 4 residues early in the read; its end comes from the germline J gene. This sequence joins TRBV13-2 and TRBJ1-4, with no clear D. This CDR3 has 13 residues. CDR1 is NNHNN and CDR2 is SYGAGS in the germline V gene (reference sequence). V lost 0 bases and J lost 4, with 4 bases in between. The CDR3 region is CASGDAHNERLFF. The covered CDR3 bases are TGTGCCAGCGGTGATGCACACAACGAA.

This clone was detected a few times. Gene names are the mouse ones. The read finishes 4 residues shy of the CDR3 end, and the germline J gene is used to complete it. This chain links TRBV13-3 with TRBJ2-4; TRBD2 agrees at 8 bases. This CDR3 is 16 amino acids long. Germline CDR1 reads NNHDY; CDR2 reads SYVADS. Unmatched junction bases numbered 3, after V lost 0 bases and J lost 0 bases. The chain's CDR3 is CASSDAWGGSQNTLYF. CDR3 bases read: TGTGCCAGCAGTGATGCTTGGGGGGGTAGTCAAAAC.

A note on this clone: Any gene name here is a mouse gene name. Read coverage stops 4 residues before the CDR3 terminus; the germline J gene supplies the remainder. This chain uses TRBV16 with TRBJ2-4, with a weak D call TRBD1 (5 bases). Per germline, CDR1 SGHSA and CDR2 FRNQAP. CDR3 length: 13 amino acids. This CDR3 reads CASSPDQGNTLYF. The CDR3 DNA, read in part, is TGTGCAAGCAGCCCAGACCAGGGAAAC.

This clone has a handful of counts. The genes are named according to mouse. The read terminates 4 residues before the CDR3 end, so the remaining end is supplied by the germline J gene. The rearrangement uses TRBV13-3 and TRBJ2-7; 11 bases are a match to TRBD2. CDR3 length: 13 residues. The germline V gene encodes CDR1 NNHDY and CDR2 SYVADS. The CDR3 DNA, read in part, is TGTGCCAGCGATTCGGGACTGGGGGAT. This encodes CASDSGLGD. The whole CDR3 protein reads CASDSGLGDEQYF.

This clone was detected only a few times. The gene names given are mouse names. The read terminates 4 residues before the CDR3 end, so the remaining end is supplied by the germline J gene. The chain recombines TRBV17 with TRBJ2-3, with TRBD2 as a possible D gene (7 bases). There are 15 residues in the CDR3. Per the germline V gene, CDR1 is MNHDT and CDR2 is YYDKIL. Trimming removed 3 bases from V and 1 base from J, with 11 bases in between. CDR3 bases read: TGTGCTAGCAGTAGGGAGGGGGGGGGTGCAGAA. Its protein product is CASSREGGGAE. The entire CDR3 is CASSREGGGAETLYF.

This clone was seen at least ten times. Mouse gene names and germline throughout. The read terminates 4 residues ahead of where the CDR3 ends, so the germline J gene completes it. The J gene is TRBJ2-5, the V gene TRBV13-3; maybe TRBD2 (6 bases). CDR1 and CDR2 from the germline V gene are NNHDY and SYVADS. The CDR3 is made up of 13 amino acids. The CDR3 loop reads CASSERGEDTQYF. The sequenced CDR3 bases are TGTGCCAGCAGTGAACGGGGGGAAGAC.

This clone appeared a few times. The gene names given are mouse names. The read terminates 4 residues ahead of where the CDR3 ends, so the germline J gene completes it. The sample carries other DNA sequences with the same CDR3. This chain uses TRBV1 with TRBJ2-3, with TRBD1 matching over 8 bases. This CDR3 is built from 14 residues. V was clipped by 1 base and J by 3 bases; unmatched bases: 0. CDR1 NSQYPW and CDR2 LRSPGD come from the germline V gene (reference sequence). CDR3 bases read: TGCACCTGCAGTGCAGCAGGGGGCGCAGAA. It codes for CTCSAAGGAE. The entire CDR3 sequence reads CTCSAAGGAETLYF. Combining the CDR3 with reference TRBV1 and TRBJ2-3 gives the whole variable domain VTLLEQNPRWRLVPRGQAVNLRCILKNSQYPWMSWYQQDLQKQLQWLFTLRSPGDKEVKSLPGADYLATRVTDTELRLQVANMSQGRTLYCTCSAAGGAETLYFGSGTRLTVL.

The table lists this clone with many counts. Gene names are mouse gene names. From the germline J gene comes the end of the CDR3, since the read stops 4 residues before it. The V call is TRBV1, the J call TRBJ2-1, with 9 bases that match TRBD2. The CDR3 is 16 residues long. Germline CDR1 and CDR2: NSQYPW and LRSPGD (reference sequence). V shed 3 bases, J shed 2 bases, and the junction held 5 bases outside the gene matches. Incomplete CDR3 DNA: TGCACCTGCAGTGCCTCTGGGGGGGGATACTATGCT. Amino acids: CTCSASGGGYYA. The CDR3 reads in full as CTCSASGGGYYAEQFF.

This clone was seen repeatedly, ten times or more. Genes and germline come from the mouse. The CDR3 end is not reached by the read, which stops 4 residues before it; the germline J gene fills it in. The rearrangement uses TRBV13-1 and TRBJ2-3, with D possibly TRBD2 on 6 matching bases. CDR3 length equals 15 residues. Deletions cut 0 bases from V and 3 bases from J, with 11 bases between. Germline V gene sequence: CDR1 NSHNY, CDR2 SYGAGN. The CDR3 bases that were read are TGTGCCAGCAGTGATGACCGGGGGGTCGCAGAA. The encoded protein is CASSDDRGVAE. The CDR3 in its entirety is CASSDDRGVAETLYF.

This clone was counted at least ten times. These gene names are mouse names. The CDR3 bases that were read are TGCACCTGCAGTGCAGATGGCCACTGGGGCTAT. Translation gives CTCSADGHWGY. The whole CDR3 protein is CTCSADGHWGYEQYF. The chain carries TRBV1 and TRBJ2-7, with 7 positions matching TRBD2. The read stops 4 residues short of the end of the CDR3; the missing end is completed from the germline J gene. The CDR3 runs 15 residues. The junction had 5 bases not matched to a gene; V was cut back by 0 bases and J by 3 bases. Germline CDR1 NSQYPW, CDR2 LRSPGD (reference sequence).